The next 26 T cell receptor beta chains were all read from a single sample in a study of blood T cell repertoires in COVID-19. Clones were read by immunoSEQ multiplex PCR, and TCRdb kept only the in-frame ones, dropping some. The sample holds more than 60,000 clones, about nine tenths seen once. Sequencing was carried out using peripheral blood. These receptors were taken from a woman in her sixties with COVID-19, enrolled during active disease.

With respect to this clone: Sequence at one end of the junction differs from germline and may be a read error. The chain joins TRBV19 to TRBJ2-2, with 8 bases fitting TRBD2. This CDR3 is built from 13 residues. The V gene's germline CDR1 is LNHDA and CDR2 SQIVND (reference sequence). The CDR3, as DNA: TGTGCCAGCAGTAGCGGGATTGCCGGGGAGCTGTTTTTT. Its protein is CASSSGIAGELFF.

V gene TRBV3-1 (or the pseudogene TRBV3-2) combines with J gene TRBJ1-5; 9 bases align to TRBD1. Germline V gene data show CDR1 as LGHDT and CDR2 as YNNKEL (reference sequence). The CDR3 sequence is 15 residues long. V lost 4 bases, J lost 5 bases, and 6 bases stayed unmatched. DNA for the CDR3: TGTGCCAGCAGCCGCTTGGGACAGGGCTATCAGCCCCAGCATTTT. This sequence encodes CASSRLGQGYQPQHF.

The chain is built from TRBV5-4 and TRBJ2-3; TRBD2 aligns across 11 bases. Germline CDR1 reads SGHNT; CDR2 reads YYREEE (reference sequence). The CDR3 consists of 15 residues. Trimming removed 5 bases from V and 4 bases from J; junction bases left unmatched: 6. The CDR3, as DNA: TGTGCCAGCAGGCAGGGACTAGCGGACGCAGATACGCAGTATTTT. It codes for CASRQGLADADTQYF.

The CDR3 spells CASSPRLAGVYNEQFF. The CDR3 region has the DNA TGTGCCAGCAGCCCCCGTCTAGCGGGCGTCTACAATGAGCAGTTCTTC. This sequence joins TRBV9 and TRBJ2-1; 8 bases align to TRBD2. This CDR3 is built from 16 residues. With 4 bases clipped from V and 3 bases from J, the junction kept 9 bases outside the gene matches. Germline CDR1 SGDLS, CDR2 YYNGEE.

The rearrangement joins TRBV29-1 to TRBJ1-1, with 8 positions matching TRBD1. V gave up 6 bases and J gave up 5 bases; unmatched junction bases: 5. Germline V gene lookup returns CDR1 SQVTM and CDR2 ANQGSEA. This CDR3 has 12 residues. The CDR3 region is CSVRDRTTEAFF. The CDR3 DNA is TGCAGCGTCCGGGACAGGACGACTGAAGCTTTCTTT.

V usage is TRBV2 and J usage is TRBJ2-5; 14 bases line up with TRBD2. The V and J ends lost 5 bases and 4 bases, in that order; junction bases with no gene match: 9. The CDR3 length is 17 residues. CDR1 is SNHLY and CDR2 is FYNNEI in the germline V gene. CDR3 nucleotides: TGTGCCAGCAGTTCCGGACTAGCGGGGGGCTGGGGAGAGACCCAGTACTTC. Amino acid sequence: CASSSGLAGGWGETQYF.

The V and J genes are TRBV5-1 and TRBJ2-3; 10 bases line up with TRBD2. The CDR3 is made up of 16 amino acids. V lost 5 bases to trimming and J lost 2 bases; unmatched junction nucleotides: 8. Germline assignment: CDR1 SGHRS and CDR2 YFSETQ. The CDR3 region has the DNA TGCGCCAGCAGGTCTGGGACTAGCGATGTCACAGATACGCAGTATTTT. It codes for CASRSGTSDVTDTQYF.

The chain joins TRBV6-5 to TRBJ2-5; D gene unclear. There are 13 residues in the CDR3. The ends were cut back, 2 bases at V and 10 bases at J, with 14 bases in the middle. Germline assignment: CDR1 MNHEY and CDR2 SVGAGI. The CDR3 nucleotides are TGTGCCAGCAGTTACGCCCTACGGAGAAACCAGTACTTC. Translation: CASSYALRRNQYF.

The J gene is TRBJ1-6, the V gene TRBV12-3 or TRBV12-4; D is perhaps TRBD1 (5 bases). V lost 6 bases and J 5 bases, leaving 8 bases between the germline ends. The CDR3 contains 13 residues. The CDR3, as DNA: TGTGCCAGCAGGGGGCAGGATAATTCACCCCTCCACTTT. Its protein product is CASRGQDNSPLHF.

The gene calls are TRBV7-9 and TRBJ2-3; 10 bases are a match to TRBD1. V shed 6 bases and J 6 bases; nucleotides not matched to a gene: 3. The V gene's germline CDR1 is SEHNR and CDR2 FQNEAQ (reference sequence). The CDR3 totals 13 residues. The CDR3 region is CASRTGGDDTQYF. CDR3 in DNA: TGTGCCAGCAGGACAGGGGGCGATGATACGCAGTATTTT.

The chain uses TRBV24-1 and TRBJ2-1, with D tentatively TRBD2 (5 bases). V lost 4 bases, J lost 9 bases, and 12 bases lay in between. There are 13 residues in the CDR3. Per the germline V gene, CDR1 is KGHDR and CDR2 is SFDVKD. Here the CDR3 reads CATSDTSRGEQFF. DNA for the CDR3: TGTGCCACCAGTGACACTAGTCGCGGTGAGCAGTTCTTC.

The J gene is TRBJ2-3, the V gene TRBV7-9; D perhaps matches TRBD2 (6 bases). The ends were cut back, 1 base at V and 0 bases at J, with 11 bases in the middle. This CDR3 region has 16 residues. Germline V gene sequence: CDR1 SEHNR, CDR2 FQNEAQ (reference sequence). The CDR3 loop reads CASSLGGAPSTDTQYF. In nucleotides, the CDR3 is TGTGCCAGCAGCTTAGGCGGGGCACCTAGCACAGATACGCAGTATTTT.

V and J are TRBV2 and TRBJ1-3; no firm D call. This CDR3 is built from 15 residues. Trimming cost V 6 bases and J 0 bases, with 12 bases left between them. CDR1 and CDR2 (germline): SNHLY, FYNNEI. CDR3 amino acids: CASSPGILSGNTIYF. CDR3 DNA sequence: TGTGCCAGCAGCCCCGGGATCCTCTCTGGAAACACCATATATTTT.

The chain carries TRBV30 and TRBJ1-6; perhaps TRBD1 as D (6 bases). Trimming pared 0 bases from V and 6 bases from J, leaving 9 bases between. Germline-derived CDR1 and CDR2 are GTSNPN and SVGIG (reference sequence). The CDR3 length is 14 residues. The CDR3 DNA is TGTGCCTGGAGTGTAGCAGGGGTTAATTCACCCCTCCACTTT. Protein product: CAWSVAGVNSPLHF.

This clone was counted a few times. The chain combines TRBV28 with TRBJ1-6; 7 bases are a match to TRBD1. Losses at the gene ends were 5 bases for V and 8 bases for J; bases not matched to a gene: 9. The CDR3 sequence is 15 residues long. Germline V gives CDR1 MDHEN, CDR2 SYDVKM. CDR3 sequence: CASSPMTGRYSPLHF. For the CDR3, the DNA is TGTGCCAGCAGTCCTATGACAGGGAGGTATTCACCCCTCCACTTT.

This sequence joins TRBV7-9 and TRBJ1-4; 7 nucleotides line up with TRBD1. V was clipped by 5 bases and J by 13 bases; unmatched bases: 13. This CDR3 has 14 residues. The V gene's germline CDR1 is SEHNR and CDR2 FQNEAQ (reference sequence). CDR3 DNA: TGTGCCAGCAGCGACAGGGATGGTCCAGTCGTACTGTTTTTT. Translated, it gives CASSDRDGPVVLFF. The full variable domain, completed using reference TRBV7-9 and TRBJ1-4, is DTGVSQNPRHKITKRGQNVTFRCDPISEHNRLYWYRQTLGQGPEFLTYFQNEAQLEKSRLLSDRFSAERPKGSFSTLEIQRTEQGDSAMYLCASSDRDGPVVLFFGSGTQLSVL.

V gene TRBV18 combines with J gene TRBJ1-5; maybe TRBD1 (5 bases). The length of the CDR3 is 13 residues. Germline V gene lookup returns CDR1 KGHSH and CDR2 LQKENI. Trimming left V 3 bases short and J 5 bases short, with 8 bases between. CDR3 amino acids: CASSPREDQPQHF. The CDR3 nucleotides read TGTGCCAGCTCACCCAGGGAGGATCAGCCCCAGCATTTT.

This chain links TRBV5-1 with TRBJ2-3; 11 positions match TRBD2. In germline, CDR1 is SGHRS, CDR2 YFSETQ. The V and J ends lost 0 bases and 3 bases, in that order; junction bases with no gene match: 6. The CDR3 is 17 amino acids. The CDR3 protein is CASSLASSGGTTDTQYF. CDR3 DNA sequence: TGCGCCAGCAGCTTGGCTTCTAGCGGGGGGACTACAGATACGCAGTATTTT.

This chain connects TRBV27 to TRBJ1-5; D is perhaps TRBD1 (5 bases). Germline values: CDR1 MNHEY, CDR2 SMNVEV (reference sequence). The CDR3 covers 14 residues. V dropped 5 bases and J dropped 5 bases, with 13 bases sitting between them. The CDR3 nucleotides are TGTGCCAGCAGTCTCCGCAGGGAGGATCAGCCCCAGCATTTT. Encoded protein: CASSLRREDQPQHF.

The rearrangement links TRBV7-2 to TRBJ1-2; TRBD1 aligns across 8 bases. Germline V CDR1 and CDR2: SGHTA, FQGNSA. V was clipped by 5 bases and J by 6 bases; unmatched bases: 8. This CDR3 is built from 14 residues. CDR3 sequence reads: CASSPQGGGNGYTF. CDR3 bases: TGTGCCAGCAGCCCACAGGGGGGAGGAAATGGCTACACCTTC.

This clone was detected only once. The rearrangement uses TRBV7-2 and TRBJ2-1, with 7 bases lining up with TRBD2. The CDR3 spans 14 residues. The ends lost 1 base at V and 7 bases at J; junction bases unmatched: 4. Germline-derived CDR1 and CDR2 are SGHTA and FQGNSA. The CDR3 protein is CASSLGGGANEQFF. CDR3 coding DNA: TGTGCCAGCAGCTTAGGGGGAGGGGCTAATGAGCAGTTCTTC.

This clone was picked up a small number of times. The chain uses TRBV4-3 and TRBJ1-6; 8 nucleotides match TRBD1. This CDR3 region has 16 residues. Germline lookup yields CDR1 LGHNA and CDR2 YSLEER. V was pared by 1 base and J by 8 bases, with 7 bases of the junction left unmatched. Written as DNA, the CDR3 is TGCGCCAGCAGCCAAGTTCCCGGGACAGGATATTCACCCCTCCACTTT. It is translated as CASSQVPGTGYSPLHF.

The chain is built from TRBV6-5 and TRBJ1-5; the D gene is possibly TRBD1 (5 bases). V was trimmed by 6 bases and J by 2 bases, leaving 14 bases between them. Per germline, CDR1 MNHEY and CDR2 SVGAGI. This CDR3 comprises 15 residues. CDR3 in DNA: TGTGCCAGCAGGTCCGGGGGGGGTGGCAATCAGCCCCAGCATTTT. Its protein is CASRSGGGGNQPQHF.

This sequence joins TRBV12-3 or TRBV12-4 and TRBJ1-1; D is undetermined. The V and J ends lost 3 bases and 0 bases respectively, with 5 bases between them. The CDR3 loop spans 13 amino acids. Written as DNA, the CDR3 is TGTGCCAGCAGTTTGGACTTGAACACTGAAGCTTTCTTT. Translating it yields CASSLDLNTEAFF.

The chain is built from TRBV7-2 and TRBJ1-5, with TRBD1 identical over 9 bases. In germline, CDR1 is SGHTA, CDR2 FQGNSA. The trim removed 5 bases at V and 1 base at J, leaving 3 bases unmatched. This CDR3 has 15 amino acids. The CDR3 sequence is CASSADRGSNQPQHF. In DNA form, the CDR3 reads TGTGCCAGCAGCGCCGACAGGGGGAGCAATCAGCCCCAGCATTTT.

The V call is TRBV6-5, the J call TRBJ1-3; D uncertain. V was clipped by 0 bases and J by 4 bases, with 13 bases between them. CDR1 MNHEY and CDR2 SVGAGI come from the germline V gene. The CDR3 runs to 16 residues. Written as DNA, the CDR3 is TGTGCCAGCAGTTACTCGGTGGGAGAGAGAGGAAACACCATATATTTT. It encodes CASSYSVGERGNTIYF.